Following are 23 T cell receptor beta chains from one sample sequenced in a study of cytomegalovirus exposure and HLA in healthy donors. Researchers ran the PCR with 60 Vbeta and 13 Jbeta primers. Produced via immunoSEQ multiplex PCR; TCRdb's table is partial and in-frame only. The sample holds about 120,000 clones, less than 75% seen once. Sequencing was carried out using PBMCs. Every receptor here comes from a woman between 40 and 55 years old in good health and CMV-seronegative.

The rearrangement uses TRBV7-2 and TRBJ2-1; TRBD2 agrees at 7 bases. This CDR3 is built from 12 residues. The trim removed 5 bases at V and 9 bases at J, leaving 4 bases unmatched. The V gene's germline CDR1 is SGHTA and CDR2 FQGNSA. The CDR3 DNA is TGTGCCAGCAGCCCACGCGGGGGTGAGCAGTTCTTC. Its translation is CASSPRGGEQFF.

The V call is TRBV27, the J call TRBJ2-2; 8 positions match TRBD1. V was pared by 5 bases and J by 1 base, with 9 bases of the junction left unmatched. Germline lookup yields CDR1 MNHEY and CDR2 SMNVEV (reference sequence). This CDR3 has 17 amino acids. The chain's CDR3 is CASSLDLRGQNTGELFF. The CDR3 bases are TGTGCCAGCAGTCTGGACCTCAGGGGGCAGAACACCGGGGAGCTGTTTTTT.

The chain recombines TRBV9 with TRBJ1-6; 10 bases fit TRBD1. This CDR3 is built from 15 residues. The V gene end was trimmed by 3 bases and the J gene end by 9 bases; junction bases not matched to a gene: 6. Germline V gene data show CDR1 as SGDLS and CDR2 as YYNGEE. CDR3 nucleotides: TGTGCCAGCAGCGCCGGGACAGGGGTCGGTTCACCCCTCCACTTT. It specifies CASSAGTGVGSPLHF. Filled out from reference TRBV9 and TRBJ1-6, the complete variable domain reads DSGVTQTPKHLITATGQRVTLRCSPRSGDLSVYWYQQSLDQGLQFLIQYYNGEERAKGNILERFSAQQFPDLHSELNLSSLELGDSALYFCASSAGTGVGSPLHFGNGTRLTVT.

The chain couples TRBV6-4 to TRBJ1-5, with 8 bases matching TRBD1. V shed 7 bases, J shed 0 bases, and the junction held 8 bases outside the gene matches. From germline, CDR1 is MRHNA and CDR2 SNTAGT. The CDR3 runs to 16 residues. Here the CDR3 DNA reads TGTGCCAGCACCCCAGGGGGCAGTCATAGCAATCAGCCCCAGCATTTT. Its translation: CASTPGGSHSNQPQHF.

The chain links TRBV2 to TRBJ1-1, with a tentative D call TRBD1 (5 bases). Trimming took off 2 bases at V and 2 bases at J, with 12 bases between the two ends. Germline V lookup: CDR1 SNHLY, CDR2 FYNNEI. The CDR3 spans 15 residues. CDR3 amino acids: CASSEQGSQNTEAFF. CDR3 nucleotide sequence: TGTGCCAGCAGTGAACAGGGATCACAAAACACTGAAGCTTTCTTT.

The rearrangement links TRBV9 to TRBJ1-3; TRBD1 matches 7 bases. The CDR3 length is 16 residues. J gave up 8 bases and V 2 bases, and 13 bases lay outside the gene matches. The germline V gene has CDR1 SGDLS and CDR2 YYNGEE. CDR3 region: CASSVGPGQSWDTIYF. The CDR3 DNA follows: TGTGCCAGCAGCGTGGGGCCGGGACAGAGCTGGGACACCATATATTTT.

V is TRBV28 and J is TRBJ2-7, with TRBD2 identical over 13 bases. Looked up from germline, CDR1 is MDHEN and CDR2 is SYDVKM. V dropped 4 bases and J dropped 8; count of bases not matched to a gene: 14. The CDR3 runs to 17 residues. The CDR3 DNA follows: TGTGCCAGCAGTTCCGGCCACGGACTAGCGGGAGATACTCAGCAGTACTTC. Residues: CASSSGHGLAGDTQQYF.

The chain recombines TRBV7-9 with TRBJ2-7; TRBD2 aligns across 9 bases. Germline CDR1 SEHNR, CDR2 FQNEAQ (reference sequence). V lost 1 base and J lost 0; bases outside the gene matches: 1. CDR3 length: 15 amino acids. CDR3 residues: CASSLVAGDSYEQYF. CDR3 DNA sequence: TGTGCCAGCAGCTTAGTAGCGGGGGACTCCTACGAGCAGTACTTC. The whole variable domain, remainder taken from reference TRBV7-9 and TRBJ2-7, is DTGVSQNPRHKITKRGQNVTFRCDPISEHNRLYWYRQTLGQGPEFLTYFQNEAQLEKSRLLSDRFSAERPKGSFSTLEIQRTEQGDSAMYLCASSLVAGDSYEQYFGPGTRLTVT.

J is TRBJ2-5 and V is TRBV6-5; D is unclear. Germline V gives CDR1 MNHEY, CDR2 SVGAGI. This CDR3 region has 14 residues. Trimming shortened V by 0 bases and J by 1 base, and 6 bases separated the two germline ends. DNA for the CDR3: TGTGCCAGCAGTTACTCGAACTCCCAAGAGACCCAGTACTTC. This gives the protein CASSYSNSQETQYF.

The gene calls are TRBV2 and TRBJ2-7, with 9 bases that match TRBD2. V lost 7 bases to trimming and J lost 5 bases; unmatched junction nucleotides: 12. Per germline, CDR1 SNHLY and CDR2 FYNNEI. CDR3 length: 15 amino acids. The chain's CDR3 is CASTQEAGGPDEQYF. The CDR3 bases are TGTGCCAGCACCCAGGAGGCGGGGGGGCCGGACGAGCAGTACTTC. The entire variable domain, with the rest obtained from reference TRBV2 and TRBJ2-7, is as follows: EPEVTQTPSHQVTQMGQEVILRCVPISNHLYFYWYRQILGQKVEFLVSFYNNEISEKSEIFDDQFSVERPDGSNFTLKIRSTKLEDSAMYFCASTQEAGGPDEQYFGPGTRLTVT.

In this sample, this clone turned up many times. The rearrangement links TRBV7-3 to TRBJ2-3, with a weak D call TRBD2 (6 bases). The CDR3 loop spans 13 amino acids. V was clipped by 3 bases and J by 4 bases, with 8 bases between them. CDR1 and CDR2 from the germline V gene are SGHTA and FQGTGA. The CDR3 DNA is TGTGCCAGCAGCTTGGGGGGAGCAGATACGCAGTATTTT. Encoded protein: CASSLGGADTQYF.

The chain recombines TRBV10-3 with TRBJ1-2; D not certain. Between the trimmed V and J ends, which lost 0 bases and 7 bases, there was a span of 18 bases. This CDR3 is built from 16 residues. Germline V gene data show CDR1 as ENHRY and CDR2 as SYGVKD. In DNA, the CDR3 is TGTGCCATCAGTGAGTCCGCAGGCCCTGCGGGTCGTGGCTACACCTTC. It is translated as CAISESAGPAGRGYTF.

V is TRBV7-3 and J is TRBJ2-5, with D possibly TRBD2 on 6 matching bases. V shed 5 bases and J shed 2 bases, with 9 bases lying between them. The germline V gene has CDR1 SGHTA and CDR2 FQGTGA. The CDR3 is 13 residues long. The CDR3 nucleotides read TGTGCCAGCAGCCGGGGGTCTCAAGAGACCCAGTACTTC. Residues: CASSRGSQETQYF.

This rearrangement joins TRBV27 to TRBJ2-7, with 8 bases identical to TRBD2. There are 20 residues in the CDR3. The V gene's germline CDR1 is MNHEY and CDR2 SMNVEV (reference sequence). J gave up 1 base and V 7 bases, and 24 bases lay outside the gene matches. In nucleotides, the CDR3 is TGTGCCAGCATACCCGGGGGGGGAAGCCGGGGCCCTTCCTTATCCTACGAGCAGTACTTC. Its translation: CASIPGGGSRGPSLSYEQYF.

J is TRBJ2-7 and V is TRBV28; a weak D match, TRBD1 (5 bases). V gave up 5 bases and J gave up 3 bases, with 14 bases separating them. CDR3 length: 14 amino acids. Germline CDR1 MDHEN, CDR2 SYDVKM. CDR3 sequence reads: CASSPEGVFYEQYF. In DNA, the CDR3 is TGTGCCAGCAGTCCGGAAGGGGTTTTCTACGAGCAGTACTTC.

The CDR3 region is CASSQKQGYTEAFF. The CDR3 nucleotides are TGTGCCAGCAGTCAAAAGCAGGGTTACACTGAAGCTTTCTTT. J is TRBJ1-1 and V is TRBV27; tentatively, D is TRBD1 (5 bases). Trimming stripped 5 bases from V and 3 bases from J, with 13 bases between. Germline V gene data show CDR1 as MNHEY and CDR2 as SMNVEV (reference sequence). The CDR3 runs to 14 residues.

The J gene is TRBJ1-2, the V gene TRBV7-2; possible D gene TRBD1, 5 bases. The germline CDR1 and CDR2 sequences are SGHTA and FQGNSA. This CDR3 has 13 residues. V lost 3 bases, J lost 6 bases, and 11 bases lay in between. CDR3 loop: CASSFRVDDGYTF. The CDR3 bases are TGTGCCAGCAGCTTCAGGGTAGATGATGGCTACACCTTC.

V is TRBV27 and J is TRBJ2-1, with D tentatively TRBD1 (5 bases). This CDR3 contains 14 residues. Looked up from germline, CDR1 is MNHEY and CDR2 is SMNVEV (reference sequence). V gave up 4 bases and J gave up 7 bases, with 14 bases separating them. CDR3 in DNA: TGTGCCAGCAGTTCGGAATCAGGGTTGAATGAGCAGTTCTTC. This codes for CASSSESGLNEQFF.

The chain recombines TRBV19 with TRBJ1-5; 8 nucleotides agree with TRBD1. This CDR3 is 14 amino acids long. J gave up 6 bases and V 5 bases, and 6 bases lay outside the gene matches. The V gene's germline CDR1 is LNHDA and CDR2 SQIVND (reference sequence). CDR3 in DNA: TGTGCCAGTAGTCTCGACAGGGGTGGTCAGCCCCAGCATTTT. Its translation is CASSLDRGGQPQHF.

The chain has TRBV5-4 and TRBJ1-2; 7 bases align to TRBD1. The CDR3 is 16 residues long. The germline gives CDR1 SGHNT, CDR2 YYREEE (reference sequence). Trimming at V came to 0 bases and at J to 8 bases, leaving 13 bases not matched to a gene. DNA of the CDR3: TGTGCCAGCAGCTTGGGGCGGGGACAGCAGGAGCTCGGCTACACCTTC. Translated, it gives CASSLGRGQQELGYTF.

This clone was found a few times. CDR3 in amino acids: CASSLGGLLAGNEQFF. The CDR3 bases are TGTGCCAGCAGCTTAGGGGGGCTACTAGCGGGCAATGAGCAGTTCTTC. This chain joins TRBV11-2 and TRBJ2-1, with TRBD2 matching 9 bases. CDR1 and CDR2 (germline): SGHAT, FQNNGV. The CDR3 extends over 16 amino acids. With 1 base clipped from V and 6 bases from J, the junction kept 7 bases outside the gene matches.

V and J are TRBV6-1 and TRBJ2-4, with D possibly matching TRBD2 (6 bases). V lost 1 base to trimming and J lost 6 bases, with 13 bases between them. This CDR3 is built from 15 residues. CDR1 and CDR2 from the germline V gene are MNHNS and SASEGT. The chain's CDR3 is CASSEGRATGNIQYF. The CDR3 DNA sequence: TGTGCCAGCAGTGAAGGGAGGGCGACCGGAAACATTCAGTACTTC.

The chain couples TRBV4-2 to TRBJ1-1; 9 nucleotides align to TRBD1. V was clipped by 4 bases and J by 3 bases; unmatched bases: 6. This CDR3 has 15 residues. CDR1 LGHNA and CDR2 YNFKEQ come from the germline V gene. The CDR3 loop is CASSRGTGRDTEAFF. DNA for the CDR3: TGTGCCAGCAGCCGGGGGACAGGGAGGGACACTGAAGCTTTCTTT.